This entry lists 13 T cell receptor beta chains sequenced from one sample in a study of vaccination and CD4 T cells after COVID-19. The Oncomine TCR Beta short-read assay sequenced DNA from cultured CD4+ T cells. TCRdb re-derived calls from the PCR reads in MiXCR, one entry per CDR3 protein. The sample lists approximately 15,000 distinct CDR3 sequences; roughly 52% were seen once. Their specific antigens are unknown. Treatment: approximately nine-day PBMC culture with coronavirus spike peptide pools or control peptides (ViraFEST assay). The sample was CD4+ T cells from blood, cultured in vitro. The source of these receptors is a human donor who had recovered from COVID-19.

This chain joins TRBV5-4 and TRBJ1-1; D uncertain. V lost 2 bases to trimming and J lost 4 bases, with 15 bases between them. Looked up from germline, CDR1 is SGHNT and CDR2 is YYREEE (reference sequence). There are 15 residues in the CDR3. CDR3 in DNA: TGTGCCAGCAGCTTAGGCGGTTCCTTGGGCACTGAAGCTTTCTTT. Residues: CASSLGGSLGTEAFF. Drawing the rest from reference TRBV5-4 and TRBJ1-1, the complete variable domain is ETGVTQSPTHLIKTRGQQVTLRCSSQSGHNTVSWYQQALGQGPQFIFQYYREEENGRGNFPPRFSGLQFPNYSSELNVNALELDDSALYLCASSLGGSLGTEAFFGQGTRLTVV.

This clonotype was detected a few times. The chain uses TRBV24-1 and TRBJ2-7; D unclear. This CDR3 is 16 amino acids long. V dropped 2 bases and J dropped 8 bases, with 21 bases sitting between them. CDR1 and CDR2 from the germline V gene are KGHDR and SFDVKD. In nucleotides, the CDR3 is TGTGCCACCAGTGATTCCCAGCCAGGTTCCCTCACCAAGCAGTACTTC. Its translation: CATSDSQPGSLTKQYF.

The chain links TRBV27 to TRBJ2-3, with 7 bases lining up with TRBD2. The CDR3 consists of 11 residues. The V segment lost 11 bases and the J segment 8 bases; nucleotides outside the gene matches: 7. Germline V gene data show CDR1 as MNHEY and CDR2 as SMNVEV (reference sequence). The CDR3 DNA follows: TGTGCCTCTCGGTCGGGGGGTACGCAGTATTTT. This codes for CASRSGGTQYF.

The chain uses TRBV5-1 and TRBJ2-7; tentative D call: TRBD1 (6 bases). The CDR3 is 14 amino acids. Per the germline V gene, CDR1 is SGHRS and CDR2 is YFSETQ. Trimming removed 4 bases at V and 3 bases at J, with 14 bases between. This CDR3 reads CASSRSGANYEQYF. CDR3 bases: TGCGCCAGCAGCCGCTCAGGGGCAAACTACGAGCAGTACTTC. Together with reference TRBV5-1 and TRBJ2-7, the CDR3 gives the full variable domain: KAGVTQTPRYLIKTRGQQVTLSCSPISGHRSVSWYQQTPGQGLQFLFEYFSETQRNKGNFPGRFSGRQFSNSRSEMNVSTLELGDSALYLCASSRSGANYEQYFGPGTRLTVT.

This clonotype has a single count. This rearrangement joins TRBV28 to TRBJ2-1; D is possibly TRBD1 or TRBD2 (6 bases each). The CDR3 is made up of 16 amino acids. CDR1 is MDHEN, CDR2 SYDVKM, per germline. V gave up 4 bases and J gave up 2 bases, with 15 bases separating them. CDR3 nucleotide sequence: TGTGCCAGCAGTTCCACGGGAGAGGGGGCCTACAATGAGCAGTTCTTC. It translates to CASSSTGEGAYNEQFF.

V is TRBV6-1 and J is TRBJ2-3, with no clear D. The CDR3 length is 11 residues. Germline lookup yields CDR1 MNHNS and CDR2 SASEGT. V gave up 10 bases and J gave up 2 bases, with 7 bases separating them. The CDR3 protein is CAIGSTDTQYF. For the CDR3, the DNA is TGTGCCATCGGTTCCACAGATACGCAGTATTTT.

This clonotype was found a few times. The chain is built from TRBV20-1 and TRBJ1-2, with D unclear. Germline CDR1 reads DFQATT; CDR2 reads SNEGSKA (reference sequence). V shed 2 bases and J shed 6 bases, with 13 bases lying between them. This CDR3 has 13 amino acids. The CDR3 sequence is CSARRGLEDGYTF. The CDR3 DNA reads TGCAGTGCTAGACGAGGCCTTGAGGATGGCTACACCTTC.

V is TRBV7-2 and J is TRBJ1-1; D not resolved. The CDR3 extends over 15 amino acids. The ends were cut back, 2 bases at V and 4 bases at J, with 14 bases in the middle. Germline V CDR1 and CDR2: SGHTA, FQGNSA. The CDR3 region has the DNA TGTGCCAGCAGCTTAACCCTGCAGGCCGGCACTGAAGCTTTCTTT. Amino acid sequence: CASSLTLQAGTEAFF.

This clonotype has only a few counts. The CDR3 region is CASRYGDTQYF. In DNA, the CDR3 is TGTGCCAGCAGATACGGAGATACGCAGTATTTT. The V and J genes are TRBV6-5 and TRBJ2-3; no firm D call. Germline V CDR1 and CDR2: MNHEY, SVGAGI. This CDR3 is built from 11 residues. Trimming cost V 6 bases and J 5 bases, with 6 bases left between them.

This clonotype has just a few counts. CDR3 loop: CASRYSGGASSYNEQFF. Here the CDR3 DNA reads TGTGCCAGCAGGTATAGCGGGGGGGCGAGCTCCTACAATGAGCAGTTCTTC. The gene calls are TRBV2 and TRBJ2-1; TRBD2 matches at 11 bases. CDR3 size: 17 residues. CDR1 and CDR2 (germline): SNHLY, FYNNEI. V lost 6 bases to trimming and J lost 0 bases; unmatched junction nucleotides: 7.

The CDR3 sequence: CASSFPEETTSASYNEQFF. Here the CDR3 DNA reads TGTGCCAGCAGTTTCCCCGAAGAGACGACTAGCGCCTCCTACAATGAGCAGTTCTTC. J is TRBJ2-1 and V is TRBV6-2 or TRBV6-3; 8 positions match TRBD2. The CDR3 has 19 residues. V dropped 4 bases and J dropped 0; count of bases not matched to a gene: 14. Germline lookup yields CDR1 MNHEY and CDR2 SVGEGT.

The gene calls are TRBV6-5 and TRBJ2-3; TRBD1 matches at 7 bases. There are 15 residues in the CDR3. J gave up 0 bases and V 2 bases, and 2 bases lay outside the gene matches. The germline V gene has CDR1 MNHEY and CDR2 SVGAGI. The chain's CDR3 is CASSYRDSSTDTQYF. The CDR3 DNA is TGTGCCAGCAGTTACCGGGACAGCAGCACAGATACGCAGTATTTT.

This sequence joins TRBV28 and TRBJ2-7; no clear D. The CDR3 covers 12 residues. Germline CDR1 and CDR2: MDHEN and SYDVKM. Trimming shortened V by 3 bases and J by 5 bases, and 8 bases separated the two germline ends. DNA for the CDR3: TGTGCCAGCAGTTTTGGAATGAACGAGCAGTACTTC. It specifies CASSFGMNEQYF.